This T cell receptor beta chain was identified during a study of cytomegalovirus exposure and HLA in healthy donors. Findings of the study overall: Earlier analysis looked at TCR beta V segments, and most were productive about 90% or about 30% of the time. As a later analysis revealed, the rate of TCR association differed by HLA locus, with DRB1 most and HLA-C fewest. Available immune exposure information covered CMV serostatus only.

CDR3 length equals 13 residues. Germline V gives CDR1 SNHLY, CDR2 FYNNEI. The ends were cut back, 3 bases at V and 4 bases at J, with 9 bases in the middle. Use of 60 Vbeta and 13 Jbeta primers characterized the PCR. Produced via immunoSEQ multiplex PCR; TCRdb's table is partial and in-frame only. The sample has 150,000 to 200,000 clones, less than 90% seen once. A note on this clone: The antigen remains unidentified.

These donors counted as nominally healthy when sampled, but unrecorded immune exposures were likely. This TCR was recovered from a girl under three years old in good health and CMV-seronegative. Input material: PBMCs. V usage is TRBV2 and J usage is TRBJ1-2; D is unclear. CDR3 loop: CASSDRAGYGYTF. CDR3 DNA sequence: TGTGCCAGCAGTGACCGCGCTGGCTATGGCTACACCTTC.